The sequence of this TCR beta chain was determined in a study of blood T cell repertoires in COVID-19. At the level of the study: The analysed material was cDNA or gDNA that came from T cells, B-cell-depleted T cells, or PBMCs.

This clone was counted a few times. Seattle participants joined during active infection and were tracked over time. After removal of 5 bases from V and 4 bases from J, the junction contained 7 bases not matched to a gene. CDR3 length equals 14 residues. CDR1 is LNHNV and CDR2 is YYDKDF in the germline V gene (reference sequence). Per the original data handling: Estimation of nucleated cell counts was performed using reference gene primer amplification. The data were produced by immunoSEQ multiplex PCR, yet TCRdb's version contains in-frame clones alone and is incomplete. The V and J calls and clone size are taken from that table; D and trimming were inferred from the DNA. The repertoire includes 300,000 to 350,000 clones, around nine tenths of them detected once, and roughly 6.6% sits in the top ten.

The sequencing sample was made of peripheral blood. The sequence was obtained from a woman in her seventies with COVID-19, enrolled during active disease. The chain uses TRBV15 and TRBJ1-1, with TRBD1 identical over 7 bases. DNA for the CDR3: TGTGCCACCAGCTTGACAGGGCGGGGCACTGAAGCTTTCTTT. Translating it yields CATSLTGRGTEAFF.